This TCR beta chain was profiled in a study of blood T cell repertoires in COVID-19. Per the germline V gene, CDR1 is KGHDR and CDR2 is SFDVKD. Trimming removed 3 bases from V and 4 bases from J; junction bases left unmatched: 12. The CDR3 is 17 residues long. Generated by immunoSEQ multiplex PCR, the TCRdb table keeps only in-frame clones and is missing some. The sample has roughly 230,000 clones, 80% to 90% seen once. Sequenced: peripheral blood. The chain recombines TRBV24-1 with TRBJ2-5; 8 bases map to TRBD2. The receptor was isolated from a man in his forties with active or convalescent COVID-19. CDR3 sequence (DNA): TGTGCCACCAGTGATCTGGTAGCGGGATCGGCGCGAGAGACCCAGTACTTC. The encoded protein is CATSDLVAGSARETQYF.